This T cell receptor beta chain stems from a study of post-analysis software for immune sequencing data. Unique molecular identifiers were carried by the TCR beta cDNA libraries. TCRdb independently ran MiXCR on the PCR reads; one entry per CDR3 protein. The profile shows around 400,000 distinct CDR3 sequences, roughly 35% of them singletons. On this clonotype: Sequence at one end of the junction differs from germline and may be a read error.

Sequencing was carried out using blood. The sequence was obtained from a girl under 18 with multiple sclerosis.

The CDR3 reads CASSLNGPQETQYF. The CDR3 region has the DNA TGTGCTAGCAGCTTAAACGGGCCGCAAGAGACCCAGTACTTC. The chain employs TRBV7-7 and TRBJ2-5; no firm D call. CDR1 is SSHAT, CDR2 FNYEAQ, per germline (reference sequence). This CDR3 comprises 14 residues.